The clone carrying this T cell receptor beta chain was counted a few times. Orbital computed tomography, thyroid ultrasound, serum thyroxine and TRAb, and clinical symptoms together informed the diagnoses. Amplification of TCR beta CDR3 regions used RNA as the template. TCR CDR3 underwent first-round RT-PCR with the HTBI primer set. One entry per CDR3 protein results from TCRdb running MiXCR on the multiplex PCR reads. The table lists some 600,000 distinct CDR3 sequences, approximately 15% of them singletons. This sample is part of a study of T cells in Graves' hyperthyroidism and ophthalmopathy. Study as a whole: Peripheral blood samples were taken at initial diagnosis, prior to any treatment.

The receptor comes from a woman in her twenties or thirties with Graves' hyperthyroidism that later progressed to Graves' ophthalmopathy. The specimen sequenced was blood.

CDR3 protein: CASSSLARTGSLGELFF. DNA for the CDR3: TGTGCCAGCAGCTCACTAGCTCGGACAGGGTCCCTCGGGGAGCTGTTTTTT. The chain couples TRBV14 to TRBJ2-2; TRBD1 matches at 8 bases. The V segment lost 5 bases and the J segment 7 bases; nucleotides outside the gene matches: 15. The length of the CDR3 is 17 residues. Germline CDR1 and CDR2: SGHDN and FVKESK.